These 2 T cell receptor beta chains originate from one sample sequenced in a study of blood T cell repertoires in COVID-19. Produced via immunoSEQ multiplex PCR; TCRdb's table is partial and in-frame only. The sample lists about 220,000 clones; almost 90% were seen once. Sequencing input: PBMCs or T cells enriched from blood (not recorded which). The receptors were gathered from a woman between 45 and 65 years old with acute COVID-19.

This rearrangement joins TRBV25-1 to TRBJ1-4, with 11 bases identical to TRBD1. This CDR3 comprises 18 residues. V was clipped by 1 base and J by 0 bases; unmatched bases: 4. Germline V gives CDR1 MGHDK, CDR2 SYGVNS. The CDR3 DNA is TGTGCCAGCAGTGAATTCGGGACAGGGGGGTCAACTAATGAAAAACTGTTTTTT. Residues: CASSEFGTGGSTNEKLFF.

The rearrangement links TRBV18 to TRBJ2-1; weak D call: TRBD1 (6 bases). Between the trimmed V and J ends, which lost 0 bases and 3 bases, there was a span of 12 bases. The V gene's germline CDR1 is KGHSH and CDR2 LQKENI. The CDR3 extends over 16 amino acids. Written as DNA, the CDR3 is TGTGCCAGCTCACCACCGCAGGGGAAATTCTACAATGAGCAGTTCTTC. Its protein product is CASSPPQGKFYNEQFF.